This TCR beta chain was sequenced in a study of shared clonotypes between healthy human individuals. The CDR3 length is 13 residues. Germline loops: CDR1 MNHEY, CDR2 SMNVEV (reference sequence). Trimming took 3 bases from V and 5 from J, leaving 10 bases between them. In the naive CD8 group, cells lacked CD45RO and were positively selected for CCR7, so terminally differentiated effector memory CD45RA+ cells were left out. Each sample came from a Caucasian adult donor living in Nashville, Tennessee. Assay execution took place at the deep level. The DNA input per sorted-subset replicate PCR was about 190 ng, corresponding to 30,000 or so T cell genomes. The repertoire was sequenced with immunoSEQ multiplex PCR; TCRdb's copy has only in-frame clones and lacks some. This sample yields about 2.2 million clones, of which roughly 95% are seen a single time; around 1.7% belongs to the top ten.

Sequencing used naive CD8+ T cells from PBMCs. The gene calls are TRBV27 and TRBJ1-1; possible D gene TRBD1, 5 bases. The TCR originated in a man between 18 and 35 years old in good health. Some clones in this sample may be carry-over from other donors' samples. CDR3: CASSFGTWTEAFF. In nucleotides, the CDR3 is TGTGCCAGCAGTTTCGGGACCTGGACTGAAGCTTTCTTT.